The 20 T cell receptor beta chains reported below all come from one sample, sequenced in a study of control samples from healthy donors and cancer patients. Assay used: immunoSEQ multiplex PCR; TCRdb lists only in-frame clones, some missing. The sample includes about 80,000 clones, roughly 89% of them seen just once. Sequencing was performed on blood. All receptors derive from a man in his fifties or sixties in good health.

This sequence joins TRBV5-1 and TRBJ2-5; the D gene is possibly TRBD1 (5 bases). The CDR3 is 14 amino acids. With 4 bases removed from V and 3 bases from J, the gap between germline ends came to 13 bases. Germline V lookup: CDR1 SGHRS, CDR2 YFSETQ. CDR3: CASSKTVSKETQYF. CDR3 nucleotide sequence: TGCGCCAGCAGCAAGACAGTCTCAAAAGAGACCCAGTACTTC.

The rearrangement joins TRBV7-2 to TRBJ2-7; 8 bases agree with TRBD1. Looked up from germline, CDR1 is SGHTA and CDR2 is FQGNSA. This CDR3 contains 14 residues. Germline trimming cut 3 bases from V and 4 bases from J; bases unmatched to any gene: 5. The CDR3 loop reads CASSLGQDLYEQYF. Here the CDR3 DNA reads TGTGCCAGCAGCTTGGGACAGGACCTATACGAGCAGTACTTC.

The chain employs TRBV24-1 and TRBJ2-2; no reliable D call. The CDR3 runs 13 residues. The germline V gene has CDR1 KGHDR and CDR2 SFDVKD. V dropped 5 bases and J dropped 4 bases, with 7 bases sitting between them. CDR3 sequence reads: CATSGPGTGELFF. The CDR3, as DNA: TGTGCCACCAGTGGCCCAGGCACCGGGGAGCTGTTTTTT.

This chain links TRBV6-4 with TRBJ2-4; D unclear. The CDR3 sequence is 13 residues long. CDR1 and CDR2 (germline): MRHNA, SNTAGT. V lost 2 bases and J 5 bases, leaving 7 bases between the germline ends. CDR3 in amino acids: CASSDTAQNIQYF. The CDR3 nucleotides are TGTGCCAGCAGTGACACCGCCCAAAACATTCAGTACTTC.

Note on this clone: The sample holds other DNA sequences that translate to the same CDR3. The chain couples TRBV6-4 to TRBJ1-1; the D is unclear. V was clipped by 0 bases and J by 0 bases, with 5 bases between them. The CDR3 length is 14 residues. Germline CDR1 reads MRHNA; CDR2 reads SNTAGT. CDR3 sequence (DNA): TGTGCCAGCAGTGACTCCTCCCTGAACACTGAAGCTTTCTTT. Translated: CASSDSSLNTEAFF.

The chain combines TRBV5-5 with TRBJ1-2; tentatively, D is TRBD1 (6 bases). Germline CDR1 and CDR2: SGHKS and YYEKEE (reference sequence). V dropped 0 bases and J dropped 7 bases, with 16 bases sitting between them. This CDR3 is built from 15 residues. The CDR3, as DNA: TGTGCCAGCAGCTTGGCGTTGACAGGACTTTTTGGCTACACCTTC. It is translated as CASSLALTGLFGYTF.

The V and J genes are TRBV30 and TRBJ1-6; tentative D call: TRBD1 (6 bases). V lost 0 bases to trimming and J lost 7 bases, with 10 bases between them. CDR3 length: 14 amino acids. Per germline, CDR1 GTSNPN and CDR2 SVGIG (reference sequence). The CDR3 is CAWSVAGENSPLHF. The CDR3 coding sequence is TGTGCCTGGAGTGTAGCAGGGGAGAATTCACCCCTCCACTTT.

This clone was seen a single time. This sequence joins TRBV5-1 and TRBJ2-7; D gene uncertain. Germline CDR1 SGHRS, CDR2 YFSETQ. The CDR3 contains 14 residues. V lost 7 bases and J lost 3, with 17 bases in between. CDR3 amino acids: CASCKGSRNYEQYF. For the CDR3, the DNA is TGCGCCAGCTGTAAGGGTTCGAGAAACTACGAGCAGTACTTC.

This clone was detected only a few times. The rearrangement uses TRBV7-6 and TRBJ1-6; D call uncertain. This CDR3 spans 14 amino acids. Trimming cost V 2 bases and J 9 bases, with 11 bases left between them. Germline CDR1 is SGHVS and CDR2 is FNYEAQ. CDR3 sequence: CASSLRWQGSPLHF. The CDR3 coding sequence is TGTGCCAGCAGCTTAAGGTGGCAAGGTTCACCCCTCCACTTT. Based on the CDR3 plus reference TRBV7-6 and TRBJ1-6, the full variable domain is GAGVSQSPRYKVTKRGQDVALRCDPISGHVSLYWYRQALGQGPEFLTYFNYEAQQDKSGLPNDRFSAERPEGSISTLTIQRTEQRDSAMYRCASSLRWQGSPLHFGNGTRLTVT.

The DNA of the CDR3 is TGTGCCAGTAGTTACCGGGACATGGGCGAAAAACTGTTTTTT. Translated: CASSYRDMGEKLFF. This chain connects TRBV19 to TRBJ1-4; possible D gene TRBD1, 6 bases. Germline V lookup: CDR1 LNHDA, CDR2 SQIVND (reference sequence). V was cut by 5 bases and J by 8 bases, with 15 bases left in between. The CDR3 runs to 14 residues. Together with reference TRBV19 and TRBJ1-4, the CDR3 gives the full variable domain: DGGITQSPKYLFRKEGQNVTLSCEQNLNHDAMYWYRQDPGQGLRLIYYSQIVNDFQKGDIAEGYSVSREKKESFPLTVTSAQKNPTAFYLCASSYRDMGEKLFFGSGTQLSVL.

This CDR3 is CASSQQHNEQFF. For the CDR3, the DNA is TGTGCCAGTAGCCAACAACATAATGAGCAGTTCTTC. The chain has TRBV19 and TRBJ2-1; D is unclear. Trimming pared 6 bases from V and 7 bases from J, leaving 10 bases between. CDR3 length: 12 amino acids. Germline lookup yields CDR1 LNHDA and CDR2 SQIVND (reference sequence).

The chain employs TRBV5-5 and TRBJ1-1, with D unresolved. The V and J ends lost 0 bases and 12 bases respectively, with 12 bases between them. The CDR3 contains 12 residues. Germline V gene sequence: CDR1 SGHKS, CDR2 YYEKEE (reference sequence). This CDR3 is CASSLVDLASFF. The CDR3 DNA is TGTGCCAGCAGCTTGGTTGACCTCGCATCTTTCTTT.

V and J are TRBV3-1 (or the pseudogene TRBV3-2) and TRBJ2-1; 9 positions agree with TRBD2. The length of the CDR3 is 14 residues. V was pared by 4 bases and J by 6 bases, with 4 bases of the junction left unmatched. Germline loops: CDR1 LGHDT, CDR2 YNNKEL (reference sequence). This CDR3 reads CASSPSGGRNEQFF. The CDR3 bases are TGTGCCAGCAGCCCGAGCGGGGGGCGCAATGAGCAGTTCTTC.

The V and J genes are TRBV10-3 and TRBJ2-1, with 7 bases matching TRBD1. Germline values: CDR1 ENHRY, CDR2 SYGVKD. V lost 11 bases to trimming and J lost 10 bases; unmatched junction nucleotides: 5. This CDR3 comprises 10 residues. CDR3 in DNA: TGTGCCGCTGGGGGACAGGAGCAGTTCTTC. The encoded protein is CAAGGQEQFF.

The chain employs TRBV6-5 and TRBJ1-1; D is uncertain. The ends were cut back, 8 bases at V and 1 base at J, with 11 bases in the middle. Germline CDR1 MNHEY, CDR2 SVGAGI. This CDR3 has 13 amino acids. CDR3 nucleotide sequence: TGTGCCAGCCGTTCCAACGGGAACACTGAAGCTTTCTTT. Protein product: CASRSNGNTEAFF.

Details on this clone: The same CDR3 arises from other DNA sequences in this sample as well. The chain recombines TRBV5-1 with TRBJ2-4, with D unclear. CDR3 size: 11 residues. V lost 7 bases to trimming and J lost 7 bases, with 9 bases between them. CDR1 SGHRS and CDR2 YFSETQ come from the germline V gene. The CDR3, as DNA: TGCGCCAGCCGGACCGGGAACATTCAGTACTTC. It is translated as CASRTGNIQYF.

Only a few counts were recorded for this clone. The gene calls are TRBV5-1 and TRBJ2-1; TRBD2 agrees at 10 bases. V was clipped by 4 bases and J by 1 base; unmatched bases: 5. Germline assignment: CDR1 SGHRS and CDR2 YFSETQ. This CDR3 spans 16 amino acids. CDR3 coding DNA: TGCGCCAGCAGCCTTAGCGGGGGGCTTTCCTACAATGAGCAGTTCTTC. Residues: CASSLSGGLSYNEQFF.

For this clone: This specimen includes other DNA sequences encoding the same CDR3. The CDR3 sequence is CASYRGDYGYTF. In DNA form, the CDR3 reads TGTGCCAGCTACAGGGGAGACTATGGCTACACCTTC. The chain carries TRBV27 and TRBJ1-2; TRBD1 agrees at 7 bases. Losses at the gene ends were 8 bases for V and 3 bases for J; bases not matched to a gene: 3. Germline V gene data show CDR1 as MNHEY and CDR2 as SMNVEV (reference sequence). This CDR3 comprises 12 residues.

The chain combines TRBV5-1 with TRBJ2-6; 7 bases are a match to TRBD1. There are 15 residues in the CDR3. Germline loops: CDR1 SGHRS, CDR2 YFSETQ. Germline trimming cut 2 bases from V and 2 bases from J; bases unmatched to any gene: 1. CDR3 coding DNA: TGCGCCAGCAGCTTAGACAGGGCTGGGGCCAACGTCCTGACTTTC. Protein sequence: CASSLDRAGANVLTF.

The gene calls are TRBV12-3 or TRBV12-4 and TRBJ1-2; D ambiguous. The CDR3 spans 13 residues. V was cut by 2 bases and J by 8 bases, with 12 bases left in between. The CDR3 nucleotides read TGTGCCAGCAGTTTACAAAGAGGTTACGGCTACACCTTC. This translates into CASSLQRGYGYTF.